Below are 29 T cell receptor beta chains sequenced from a single sample in a study of shared clonotypes between healthy human individuals. Assay used: immunoSEQ multiplex PCR; TCRdb lists only in-frame clones, some missing. The data show over 1.4 million clones, more than 95% seen once. Specimen: naive CD4+ T cells sorted from blood. Subset noted: CD45RA+ positively selected. The source is a man under 40 in good health.

This chain joins TRBV7-9 and TRBJ1-4; the D gene is possibly TRBD1 (6 bases). Per the germline V gene, CDR1 is SEHNR and CDR2 is FQNEAQ (reference sequence). The germline V and J ends were trimmed by 5 bases and 5 bases, with 12 bases remaining between them. The CDR3 spans 14 residues. CDR3 nucleotides: TGTGCCAGCAGCCTCAGGGGCGGAAATGAAAAACTGTTTTTT. This sequence encodes CASSLRGGNEKLFF.

The V and J genes are TRBV10-2 and TRBJ1-5; D not resolved. The CDR3 is made up of 15 amino acids. CDR1 and CDR2 from the germline V gene are WSHSY and SAAADI. V was cut by 6 bases and J by 0 bases, with 12 bases left in between. CDR3 sequence: CASSLNRNSNQPQHF. The CDR3 DNA reads TGCGCCAGCAGCCTAAACCGGAATAGCAATCAGCCCCAGCATTTT.

This clone has only one observation. DNA of the CDR3: TGCGCCAGCAGCTTAGTCAGCAGAGCCGGCGAGCAGTACTTC. As protein: CASSLVSRAGEQYF. This rearrangement joins TRBV5-1 to TRBJ2-7; D is ambiguous. V gave up 2 bases and J gave up 6 bases, with 15 bases separating them. Germline assignment: CDR1 SGHRS and CDR2 YFSETQ. The CDR3 is made up of 14 amino acids.

V is TRBV28 and J is TRBJ1-4; D is unclear. Between the trimmed V and J ends, which lost 3 bases and 7 bases, there was a span of 12 bases. The CDR3 contains 14 residues. CDR1 MDHEN and CDR2 SYDVKM come from the germline V gene. In DNA, the CDR3 is TGTGCCAGCAGTTTGGAACATGCGGGTGAAAAACTGTTTTTT. Encoded protein: CASSLEHAGEKLFF. Variable domain in full (rest from reference TRBV28 and TRBJ1-4): DVKVTQSSRYLVKRTGEKVFLECVQDMDHENMFWYRQDPGLGLRLIYFSYDVKMKEKGDIPEGYSVSREKKERFSLILESASTNQTSMYLCASSLEHAGEKLFFGSGTQLSVL.

The chain carries TRBV4-3 and TRBJ2-7, with D possibly being TRBD2 (5 bases). This CDR3 region has 15 residues. Germline V gives CDR1 LGHNA, CDR2 YSLEER. The germline V and J ends were trimmed by 0 bases and 4 bases, with 13 bases remaining between them. CDR3 DNA: TGCGCCAGCAGCCAAGACCGTAGGGAGTTTTACGAGCAGTACTTC. Its protein product is CASSQDRREFYEQYF.

Notes on this clone: The sample contains more than one DNA sequence encoding this CDR3. This chain uses TRBV11-2 with TRBJ2-5; 7 bases are a match to TRBD2. Losses at the gene ends were 9 bases for V and 4 bases for J; bases not matched to a gene: 8. The CDR3 is 13 amino acids. Per the germline V gene, CDR1 is SGHAT and CDR2 is FQNNGV. The CDR3 bases are TGTGCCAGTGGCGGCGGGAGAACAGAGACCCAGTACTTC. It codes for CASGGGRTETQYF.

This chain joins TRBV19 and TRBJ2-5; D is undetermined. Looked up from germline, CDR1 is LNHDA and CDR2 is SQIVND (reference sequence). CDR3 length equals 13 residues. The germline V and J ends were trimmed by 3 bases and 1 base, with 6 bases remaining between them. CDR3 DNA: TGTGCCAGTAGTATGGGCGGCCAAGAGACCCAGTACTTC. Residues: CASSMGGQETQYF.

V usage is TRBV5-1 and J usage is TRBJ2-7; 7 bases map to TRBD1. The V gene's germline CDR1 is SGHRS and CDR2 YFSETQ. The V gene end was trimmed by 3 bases and the J gene end by 1 base; junction bases not matched to a gene: 7. The CDR3 is made up of 15 amino acids. The CDR3 DNA follows: TGCGCCAGCAGCTCCACGGACAGGACTTCCTACGAGCAGTACTTC. Protein: CASSSTDRTSYEQYF.

The rearrangement joins TRBV5-8 to TRBJ1-1; D unresolved. Trimming pared 3 bases from V and 1 base from J, leaving 7 bases between. From germline, CDR1 is SGHTS and CDR2 YDEGEE. The CDR3 loop spans 13 amino acids. CDR3 loop: CASSSYKNTEAFF. For the CDR3, the DNA is TGTGCCAGCAGCTCCTATAAGAACACTGAAGCTTTCTTT.

The table lists this clone with a few counts. The chain links TRBV12-5 to TRBJ1-2; perhaps TRBD1 as D (5 bases). CDR1 is LGHNT, CDR2 FRNRAP, per germline. The CDR3 covers 13 residues. Trimming cost V 5 bases and J 10 bases, with 17 bases left between them. The CDR3 spells CASGGAPGSAYTF. In DNA form, the CDR3 reads TGTGCTAGTGGTGGGGCACCAGGGAGCGCCTACACCTTC.

This chain connects TRBV9 to TRBJ1-2, with a tentative D call TRBD1 (5 bases). The CDR3 runs to 14 residues. The ends were cut back, 2 bases at V and 4 bases at J, with 12 bases in the middle. Per the germline V gene, CDR1 is SGDLS and CDR2 is YYNGEE. In DNA form, the CDR3 reads TGTGCCAGCAGCGTTGGTGAGGGGACCTATGGCTACACCTTC. This sequence encodes CASSVGEGTYGYTF.

This clone has more than one count but fewer than ten. This chain links TRBV10-1 with TRBJ2-7, with D unresolved. This CDR3 spans 12 amino acids. The germline gives CDR1 WNHNN, CDR2 SYGVQD (reference sequence). V lost 4 bases, J lost 2 bases, and 6 bases lay in between. This CDR3 reads CASSGGPYEQYF. The CDR3 bases are TGCGCCAGCAGTGGCGGTCCCTACGAGCAGTACTTC.

The chain joins TRBV5-1 to TRBJ2-1, with 10 bases lining up with TRBD1. CDR1 is SGHRS and CDR2 is YFSETQ in the germline V gene. The trim removed 4 bases at V and 8 bases at J, leaving 6 bases unmatched. The CDR3 is 14 amino acids. The CDR3 sequence is CASSRDRGYYEQFF. The CDR3 nucleotides are TGCGCCAGCAGCAGGGACAGGGGTTACTATGAGCAGTTCTTC.

The chain is built from TRBV4-3 and TRBJ2-2, with a weak D call TRBD1 (5 bases). The CDR3 has 14 amino acids. V was shortened by 3 bases and J by 6 bases, with 11 bases between the two germline ends. CDR1 LGHNA and CDR2 YSLEER come from the germline V gene. The CDR3 sequence: CASSHARVAGELFF. CDR3 sequence (DNA): TGCGCCAGCAGCCACGCCAGGGTCGCCGGGGAGCTGTTTTTT.

This chain joins TRBV5-1 and TRBJ2-1; D may correspond to TRBD1 or TRBD2 (5 bases each). CDR1 is SGHRS and CDR2 is YFSETQ in the germline V gene. Trimming removed 4 bases from V and 5 bases from J, with 13 bases in between. CDR3 length: 14 amino acids. The CDR3: CASSATGTNNEQFF. CDR3 bases: TGCGCCAGCAGCGCCACCGGGACCAACAATGAGCAGTTCTTC. Looking up the rest from reference TRBV5-1 and TRBJ2-1 gives the full variable domain: KAGVTQTPRYLIKTRGQQVTLSCSPISGHRSVSWYQQTPGQGLQFLFEYFSETQRNKGNFPGRFSGRQFSNSRSEMNVSTLELGDSALYLCASSATGTNNEQFFGPGTRLTVL.

The chain is built from TRBV19 and TRBJ2-1, with D hard to call. Trimming cost V 3 bases and J 6 bases, with 3 bases left between them. The CDR3 loop spans 11 amino acids. Germline CDR1 is LNHDA and CDR2 is SQIVND (reference sequence). The CDR3 nucleotides read TGTGCCAGTAGTATCATCAATGAGCAGTTCTTC. Its translation: CASSIINEQFF.

This chain connects TRBV29-1 to TRBJ2-5, with TRBD2 identical over 7 bases. CDR1 and CDR2 from the germline V gene are SQVTM and ANQGSEA. The V gene end was trimmed by 5 bases and the J gene end by 5 bases; junction bases not matched to a gene: 8. The CDR3 is 13 residues long. The CDR3 spells CSVSNLGGETQYF. CDR3 nucleotide sequence: TGCAGCGTTTCCAATTTGGGGGGGGAGACCCAGTACTTC.

This clone was picked up one time. The rearrangement uses TRBV5-1 and TRBJ1-1; 8 bases are shared with TRBD1. Trimming took 3 bases from V and 0 from J; bases not matched to a gene: 10. This CDR3 contains 17 residues. Germline CDR1 SGHRS, CDR2 YFSETQ. Here the CDR3 DNA reads TGCGCCAGCAGCTCGGGGACAGGTCGGACCATGAACACTGAAGCTTTCTTT. Translating it yields CASSSGTGRTMNTEAFF.

The gene calls are TRBV2 and TRBJ1-5; no clear D. The CDR3 is 14 residues long. Per germline, CDR1 SNHLY and CDR2 FYNNEI. V lost 0 bases to trimming and J lost 6 bases, with 9 bases between them. CDR3 region: CASSEALLGQPQHF. DNA for the CDR3: TGTGCCAGCAGTGAAGCGCTCCTGGGTCAGCCCCAGCATTTT. Using reference TRBV2 and TRBJ1-5 for the parts outside the CDR3, the full variable domain is EPEVTQTPSHQVTQMGQEVILRCVPISNHLYFYWYRQILGQKVEFLVSFYNNEISEKSEIFDDQFSVERPDGSNFTLKIRSTKLEDSAMYFCASSEALLGQPQHFGDGTRLSIL.

In this sample, this clone turned up once. V and J are TRBV7-6 and TRBJ1-2; TRBD1 matches at 7 bases. The J segment lost 3 bases and the V segment lost 4 bases, leaving 2 bases of the junction unmatched. The CDR3 totals 13 residues. Germline V gene sequence: CDR1 SGHVS, CDR2 FNYEAQ. The CDR3 spells CASSYGQDYGYTF. The CDR3, as DNA: TGTGCCAGCAGCTACGGACAGGACTATGGCTACACCTTC.

The CDR3 DNA reads TGTGCCAGCAGTCCTCGGGACTGGGGAGATACGCAGTATTTT. It is translated as CASSPRDWGDTQYF. The chain recombines TRBV27 with TRBJ2-3, with D perhaps TRBD2 (6 bases). V lost 5 bases to trimming and J lost 5 bases, with 14 bases between them. From germline, CDR1 is MNHEY and CDR2 SMNVEV (reference sequence). The CDR3 sequence is 14 residues long.

A single count supports this clone. The genes are TRBV6-9 and TRBJ1-2; 8 bases align to TRBD1. The CDR3 sequence is 21 residues long. From germline, CDR1 is MNHGY and CDR2 SVAAGI. The CDR3 spells CAYRRAGQALSTPAFNYGYTF. The CDR3, as DNA: TGTGCTTACCGAAGGGCGGGACAGGCTTTATCTACCCCAGCTTTCAACTATGGCTACACCTTC.

This CDR3 is CASSLGLDADTQYF. The CDR3 DNA reads as TGTGCCAGTAGCCTAGGGCTAGATGCAGATACGCAGTATTTT. The gene calls are TRBV19 and TRBJ2-3; no definite D call. The CDR3 is 14 amino acids. Germline lookup yields CDR1 LNHDA and CDR2 SQIVND (reference sequence). Trimming removed 6 bases from V and 4 bases from J, with 14 bases in between.

The rearrangement joins TRBV19 to TRBJ2-1, with TRBD2 matching over 16 bases. CDR3 size: 17 residues. The V gene end was trimmed by 6 bases and the J gene end by 1 base; junction bases not matched to a gene: 3. Germline CDR1 LNHDA, CDR2 SQIVND (reference sequence). CDR3 sequence reads: CASRKGLAGGSYNEQFF. The CDR3, as DNA: TGTGCCAGTAGGAAGGGACTAGCGGGAGGGTCCTACAATGAGCAGTTCTTC.

The sample holds one count of this clone. The chain is built from TRBV28 and TRBJ1-4, with a weak D call TRBD1 (6 bases). The CDR3 consists of 14 residues. Germline V lookup: CDR1 MDHEN, CDR2 SYDVKM. V gave up 10 bases and J gave up 6 bases, with 18 bases separating them. CDR3 sequence reads: CATRTVGIDEKLFF. The CDR3 nucleotides are TGTGCCACCCGGACAGTCGGGATCGATGAAAAACTGTTTTTT. Full variable domain (missing parts from reference TRBV28 and TRBJ1-4): DVKVTQSSRYLVKRTGEKVFLECVQDMDHENMFWYRQDPGLGLRLIYFSYDVKMKEKGDIPEGYSVSREKKERFSLILESASTNQTSMYLCATRTVGIDEKLFFGSGTQLSVL.

The chain has TRBV5-1 and TRBJ1-1, with D perhaps TRBD1 (6 bases). V was cut by 4 bases and J by 0 bases, with 16 bases left in between. CDR3 length equals 16 residues. Germline V CDR1 and CDR2: SGHRS, YFSETQ. For the CDR3, the DNA is TGCGCCAGCAGCCCGCACAGGGTAGCTATGAACACTGAAGCTTTCTTT. It yields the protein CASSPHRVAMNTEAFF. Combining the CDR3 with reference TRBV5-1 and TRBJ1-1 gives the whole variable domain KAGVTQTPRYLIKTRGQQVTLSCSPISGHRSVSWYQQTPGQGLQFLFEYFSETQRNKGNFPGRFSGRQFSNSRSEMNVSTLELGDSALYLCASSPHRVAMNTEAFFGQGTRLTVV.

This clone was seen more than once but under ten times. The chain uses TRBV19 and TRBJ2-3; perhaps TRBD2 as D (5 bases). CDR1 LNHDA and CDR2 SQIVND come from the germline V gene (reference sequence). CDR3 size: 16 residues. V lost 4 bases and J 0 bases, leaving 14 bases between the germline ends. This chain's CDR3 is CASSTSGKGSTDTQYF. CDR3 DNA: TGTGCCAGTAGTACCTCGGGGAAAGGGAGCACAGATACGCAGTATTTT.

The chain joins TRBV5-1 to TRBJ2-1; 7 bases are shared with TRBD2. The CDR3 runs to 15 residues. Germline V gene sequence: CDR1 SGHRS, CDR2 YFSETQ. With 0 bases clipped from V and 6 bases from J, the junction kept 6 bases outside the gene matches. The CDR3 region is CASSLARGGANEQFF. DNA for the CDR3: TGCGCCAGCAGCTTGGCCCGCGGGGGTGCCAATGAGCAGTTCTTC.

This chain joins TRBV5-1 and TRBJ2-2; 7 bases fit TRBD2. Germline V gene sequence: CDR1 SGHRS, CDR2 YFSETQ. This CDR3 is built from 16 residues. V shed 3 bases and J 4 bases; nucleotides not matched to a gene: 9. In nucleotides, the CDR3 is TGCGCCAGCAGCTCCACCGGGACTACCACCACCGGGGAGCTGTTTTTT. Translating gives CASSSTGTTTTGELFF.